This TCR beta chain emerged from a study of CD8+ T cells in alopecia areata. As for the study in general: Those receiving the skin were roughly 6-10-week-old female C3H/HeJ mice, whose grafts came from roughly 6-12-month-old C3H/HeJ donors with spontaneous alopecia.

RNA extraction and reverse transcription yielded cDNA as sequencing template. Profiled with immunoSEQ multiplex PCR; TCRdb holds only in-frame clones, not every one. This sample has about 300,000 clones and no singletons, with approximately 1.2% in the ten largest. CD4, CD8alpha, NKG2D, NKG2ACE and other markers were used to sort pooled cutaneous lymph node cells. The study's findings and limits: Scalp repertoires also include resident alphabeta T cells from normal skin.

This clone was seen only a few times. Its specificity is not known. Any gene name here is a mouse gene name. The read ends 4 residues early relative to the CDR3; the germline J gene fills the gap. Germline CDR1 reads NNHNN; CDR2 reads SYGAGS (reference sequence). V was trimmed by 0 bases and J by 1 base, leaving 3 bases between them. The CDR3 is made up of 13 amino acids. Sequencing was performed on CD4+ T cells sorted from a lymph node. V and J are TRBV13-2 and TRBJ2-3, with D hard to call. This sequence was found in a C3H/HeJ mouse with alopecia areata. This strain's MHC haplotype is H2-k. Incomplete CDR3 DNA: TGTGCCAGCGGTGATGGGGGTGCAGAA. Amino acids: CASGDGGAE. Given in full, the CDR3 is CASGDGGAETLYF.